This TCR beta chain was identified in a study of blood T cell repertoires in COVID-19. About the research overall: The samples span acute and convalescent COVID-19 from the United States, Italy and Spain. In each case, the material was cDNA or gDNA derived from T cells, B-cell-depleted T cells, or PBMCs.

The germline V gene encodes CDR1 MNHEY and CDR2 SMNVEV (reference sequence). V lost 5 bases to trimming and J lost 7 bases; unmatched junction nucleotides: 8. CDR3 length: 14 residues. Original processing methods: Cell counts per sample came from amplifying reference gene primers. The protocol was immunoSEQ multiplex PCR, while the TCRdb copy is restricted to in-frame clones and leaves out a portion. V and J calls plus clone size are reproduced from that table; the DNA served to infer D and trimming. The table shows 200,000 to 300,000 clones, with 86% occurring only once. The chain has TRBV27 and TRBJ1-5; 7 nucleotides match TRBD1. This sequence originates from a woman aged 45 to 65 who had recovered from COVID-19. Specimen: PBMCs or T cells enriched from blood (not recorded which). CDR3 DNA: TGTGCCAGCAGTAGACAGGGAATAGGCCAGCCCCAGCATTTT. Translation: CASSRQGIGQPQHF.